The 17 T cell receptor beta chains presented below share a single source sample, sequenced in a study of tumor T cells in aggressive B-cell lymphoma. Sequenced by immunoSEQ multiplex PCR; TCRdb stores in-frame clones only, minus some. Among about 3,000 clones, 85% were seen once, and the ten largest hold about 15%. The source material was tumor tissue. These receptor sequences come from an adult with diffuse large B cell lymphoma. Some clones in this sample may be carry-over from other donors' samples.

The rearrangement links TRBV14 to TRBJ2-7; possibly TRBD1 for D (6 bases). The CDR3 has 16 residues. V lost 3 bases and J lost 0, with 15 bases in between. Germline CDR1 is SGHDN and CDR2 is FVKESK. CDR3 sequence reads: CASSQVDRSYSYEQYF. CDR3 DNA sequence: TGTGCCAGCAGCCAGGTCGACAGGTCCTACTCCTACGAGCAGTACTTC.

This clone was observed once. The rearrangement links TRBV20-1 to TRBJ2-3; TRBD2 might be the D (6 bases). Germline V gives CDR1 DFQATT, CDR2 SNEGSKA (reference sequence). The CDR3 has 11 residues. The CDR3 DNA sequence: TGCAGCGGGAGTAGCACAGATACGCAGTATTTT. Encoded protein: CSGSSTDTQYF.

This clone was detected only once. V gene TRBV10-3 combines with J gene TRBJ2-1; TRBD2 matches 11 bases. The V gene's germline CDR1 is ENHRY and CDR2 SYGVKD. The J segment lost 0 bases and the V segment lost 6 bases, leaving 7 bases of the junction unmatched. The CDR3 is 17 amino acids. This chain's CDR3 is CAIRRMTSGVSYNEQFF. CDR3 coding DNA: TGTGCCATCAGGAGGATGACTAGCGGGGTCTCCTACAATGAGCAGTTCTTC.

The rearrangement uses TRBV15 and TRBJ1-2; no definite D call. The V end lost 1 base, the J end lost 8 bases, and 5 bases lay between the germline ends. Looked up from germline, CDR1 is LNHNV and CDR2 is YYDKDF (reference sequence). This CDR3 region has 11 residues. The DNA of the CDR3 is TGTGCCACCAGCAGAGCCGGGGGCTACACCTTC. Translating it yields CATSRAGGYTF.

The chain recombines TRBV27 with TRBJ2-1; maybe TRBD1 (6 bases). This CDR3 has 14 amino acids. From germline, CDR1 is MNHEY and CDR2 SMNVEV (reference sequence). Trimming stripped 5 bases from V and 6 bases from J, with 14 bases between. The chain's CDR3 is CASSRQAPFNEQFF. The CDR3 region has the DNA TGTGCCAGCAGTAGACAGGCGCCTTTCAATGAGCAGTTCTTC.

The chain recombines TRBV4-1 with TRBJ2-1; D remains ambiguous. Trimming cost V 0 bases and J 2 bases, with 8 bases left between them. The CDR3 is made up of 15 amino acids. Germline loops: CDR1 MGHRA, CDR2 YSYEKL. CDR3: CASSQDQAAYNEQFF. The DNA for the CDR3 is TGCGCCAGCAGCCAAGACCAGGCCGCCTACAATGAGCAGTTCTTC.

The gene calls are TRBV5-4 and TRBJ1-2; 8 nucleotides align to TRBD1. CDR3 size: 13 residues. Unmatched junction bases numbered 7, after V lost 4 bases and J lost 8 bases. Looked up from germline, CDR1 is SGHNT and CDR2 is YYREEE (reference sequence). CDR3 DNA: TGTGCCAGCAGCACAAGGACAGGGCAAGGCTACACCTTC. It codes for CASSTRTGQGYTF.

The chain combines TRBV11-2 with TRBJ2-3; TRBD2 aligns across 10 bases. Looked up from germline, CDR1 is SGHAT and CDR2 is FQNNGV. V lost 7 bases, J lost 5 bases, and 6 bases stayed unmatched. This CDR3 has 14 residues. The CDR3 loop reads CASTETSGLDTQYF. Here the CDR3 DNA reads TGTGCCAGCACCGAGACTAGCGGGTTAGATACGCAGTATTTT.

This chain connects TRBV29-1 to TRBJ2-4, with 8 bases that match TRBD1. With 3 bases clipped from V and 6 bases from J, the junction kept 4 bases outside the gene matches. The CDR3 has 13 amino acids. CDR1 and CDR2 (germline): SQVTM, ANQGSEA. CDR3 amino acids: CSVDRGLGNIQYF. The CDR3 DNA reads as TGCAGCGTTGACAGGGGGCTGGGAAACATTCAGTACTTC.

V usage is TRBV29-1 and J usage is TRBJ1-1; D call uncertain. V gave up 4 bases and J gave up 3 bases, with 6 bases separating them. CDR3 size: 11 residues. The V gene's germline CDR1 is SQVTM and CDR2 ANQGSEA. DNA for the CDR3: TGCAGCGTTGTACAGTACACTGAAGCTTTCTTT. Amino acid sequence: CSVVQYTEAFF.

The rearrangement joins TRBV6-5 to TRBJ2-7; 9 nucleotides line up with TRBD1. Germline CDR1 MNHEY, CDR2 SVGAGI. V shed 11 bases, J shed 6 bases, and the junction held 14 bases outside the gene matches. This CDR3 has 14 amino acids. The CDR3 DNA reads as TGTGCCTCCGGACAGGGGCGTTCTTCTCTCGAGCAGTACTTC. Translated, it gives CASGQGRSSLEQYF.

V usage is TRBV10-3 and J usage is TRBJ2-1; 12 nucleotides line up with TRBD2. The CDR3 extends over 15 amino acids. Germline CDR1 ENHRY, CDR2 SYGVKD. Trimming cost V 2 bases and J 7 bases; bases outside gene matches: 3. The DNA for the CDR3 is TGTGCCATCAGTGAGGGACTAGCGGGGCCTAATGAGCAGTTCTTC. Amino acids: CAISEGLAGPNEQFF.

This rearrangement joins TRBV11-1 to TRBJ1-2, with 9 bases matching TRBD1. CDR3 length equals 15 residues. CDR1 is SGHAT, CDR2 FQDESV, per germline (reference sequence). V was clipped by 5 bases and J by 5 bases; unmatched bases: 9. This CDR3 reads CASSARGQGSYGYTF. The CDR3 DNA reads as TGTGCCAGCAGCGCCCGGGGACAGGGAAGTTATGGCTACACCTTC.

The chain has TRBV20-1 and TRBJ2-2, with D perhaps TRBD2 (5 bases). The CDR3 has 11 residues. The ends were cut back, 6 bases at V and 5 bases at J, with 7 bases in the middle. Germline-derived CDR1 and CDR2 are DFQATT and SNEGSKA (reference sequence). CDR3 nucleotides: TGCAGTGCGGCGGGTACCGGGGAGCTGTTTTTT. Protein: CSAAGTGELFF.

Comment on this clone: One junction end disagrees with the germline gene, perhaps due to a read error. The rearrangement uses TRBV7-9 and TRBJ2-1; 8 bases line up with TRBD2. The germline V gene has CDR1 SEHNR and CDR2 FQNEAQ (reference sequence). This CDR3 has 18 residues. The CDR3 DNA reads as TGTGCCAGCAGCTTAGGACCCTCCAGCGGGAGCTCCCACAATGAGCAGTTCTTC. Translation: CASSLGPSSGSSHNEQFF. The full variable domain, its missing parts supplied by reference TRBV7-9 and TRBJ2-1, is DTGVSQNPRHKITKRGQNVTFRCDPISEHNRLYWYRQTLGQGPEFLTYFQNEAQLEKSRLLSDRFSAERPKGSFSTLEIQRTEQGDSAMYLCASSLGPSSGSSHNEQFFGPGTRLTVL.

The rearrangement joins TRBV5-4 to TRBJ2-5; the match to TRBD2 covers 12 bases. The CDR3 has 16 amino acids. Germline assignment: CDR1 SGHNT and CDR2 YYREEE (reference sequence). V was clipped by 2 bases and J by 5 bases; unmatched bases: 7. CDR3 DNA sequence: TGTGCCAGCAGCTTCCGACTAGCGGGAGCTAGTGAGACCCAGTACTTC. Translation: CASSFRLAGASETQYF.

The chain has TRBV29-1 and TRBJ2-3; D not certain. Trimming shortened V by 0 bases and J by 6 bases, and 10 bases separated the two germline ends. Germline V gene data show CDR1 as SQVTM and CDR2 as ANQGSEA. CDR3 size: 13 residues. CDR3 bases: TGCAGCGTTGAAGATTGGCGGCAGGATACGCAGTATTTT. Protein: CSVEDWRQDTQYF.